This T cell receptor (beta chain) originates from a study of blood T cell repertoires in COVID-19 (dated by TCRdb to the early 2020s). A note on the overall study: The collaborator samples originated in the United States, Italy and Spain and spanned the acute and convalescent phases of COVID-19. Samples came from the ongoing ImmuneRACE study (first 160 participants) plus 1,254 subjects from 6 global collaborators. The prospective study material was composed of cDNA or gDNA derived from T cells, B-cell-depleted T cells, or PBMCs. Subjects who had been exposed to COVID-19, were actively infected with it, or had recovered from it provided the deeply sampled blood TCRbeta repertoires that made up the dataset. Nearly every sample came with metadata listing a de-identified subject ID, COVID-19 status, age in years and sex. Where available, HLA class I and class II types were taken from metadata supplied by the sample provider and were not determined by assay-based typing. The repertoires were made available in a free public database intended to serve as a resource for research on the immune response to SARS-CoV-2.

One collaborating source in Seattle enrolled patients during active infection and followed them longitudinally through the course of disease. The collaborating institutions used their own protocols to collect whole blood in K2EDTA tubes. For TCRbeta analysis, collaborators shipped samples in one of three forms: frozen whole blood, isolated PBMCs, or DNA extracted from either of those sample types. General study outcomes and caveats: The quantity of clinical and demographic metadata differed by source and by participant and was supplied without curation.

Ends trimmed: V by 7 bases, J by 6 bases; bases unmatched to a gene: 7. The germline V gene (reference sequence) provides CDR1 LNHDA and CDR2 SQIVND. Including cysteine and phenylalanine, the CDR3 has 14 amino acids. Only CDR3 DNA remains: 42 bases, in frame from the first base. This clone was seen once. Its antigen is not yet known. Qualities for individual bases were not recorded, and no much larger clone is one base off. TCRbeta CDR3 regions were amplified from genomic DNA using the immunoSEQ Assay, a bias-controlled multiplex PCR. As for the authors' bioinformatics: The number of nucleated cells in each sample was estimated from the amplification of reference gene primers within the assay. To quantify the absolute abundance of each unique TCRbeta CDR3 rearrangement, sequence reads were collapsed and filtered. For each sample, productive Simpson clonality was calculated as the square root of Simpson's diversity index over productive rearrangements. Drawn from immuneACCESS, this table holds only the in-frame rearrangements with V and J called that TCRdb kept. Clones are partly lost; checked studies trace under half to an unresolved V gene and leave the rest unexplained. V and J calls and clone size are given by that table; D and trimming were obtained from the DNA. Across this sample there are roughly 18,000 clones, with over 75% seen only once. The ten top clones hold around a sixth of the sample.

Recombination joined TRBV19 with TRBJ1-5; TRBD1 fits 9 bases in the junction. The receptor's source is a man between 65 and 85 years old with COVID-19, enrolled during active disease. Sequenced sample: peripheral blood. The CDR3 region has the sequence CASKRTGVAQPQHF. The nucleotides read TGTGCCAGTAAGCGGACAGGGGTGGCTCAGCCCCAGCATTTT.